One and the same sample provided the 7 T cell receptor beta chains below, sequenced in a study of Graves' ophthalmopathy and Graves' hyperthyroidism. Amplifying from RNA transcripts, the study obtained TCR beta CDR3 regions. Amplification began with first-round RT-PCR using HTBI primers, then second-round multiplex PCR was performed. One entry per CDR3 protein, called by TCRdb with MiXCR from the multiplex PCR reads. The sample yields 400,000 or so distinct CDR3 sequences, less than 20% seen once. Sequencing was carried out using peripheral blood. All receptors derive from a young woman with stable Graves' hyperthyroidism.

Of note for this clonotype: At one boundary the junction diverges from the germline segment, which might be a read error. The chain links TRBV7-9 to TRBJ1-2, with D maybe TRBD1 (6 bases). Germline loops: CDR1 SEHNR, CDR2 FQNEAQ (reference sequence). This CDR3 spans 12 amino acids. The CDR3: CTSSLGGGGYTF. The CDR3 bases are TGTACCAGCAGCTTAGGAGGGGGTGGCTACACCTTC.

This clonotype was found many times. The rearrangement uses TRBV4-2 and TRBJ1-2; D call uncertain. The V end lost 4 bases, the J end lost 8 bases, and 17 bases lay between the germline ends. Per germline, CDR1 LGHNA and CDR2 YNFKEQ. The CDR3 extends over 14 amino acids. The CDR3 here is CASSREDDLGGYTF. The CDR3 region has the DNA TGTGCCAGCAGCCGAGAGGACGACCTCGGAGGCTACACCTTC.

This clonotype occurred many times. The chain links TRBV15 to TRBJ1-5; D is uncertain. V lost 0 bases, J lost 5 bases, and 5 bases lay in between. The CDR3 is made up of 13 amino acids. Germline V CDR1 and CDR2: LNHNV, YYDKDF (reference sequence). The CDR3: CATSRDWDQPQHF. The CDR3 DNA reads TGTGCCACCAGCAGAGATTGGGATCAGCCCCAGCATTTT.

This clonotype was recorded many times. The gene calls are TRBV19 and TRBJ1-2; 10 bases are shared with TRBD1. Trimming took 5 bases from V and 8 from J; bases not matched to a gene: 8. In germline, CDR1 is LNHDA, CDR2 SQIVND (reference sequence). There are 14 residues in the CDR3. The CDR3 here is CASSPRQGARGYTF. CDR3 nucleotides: TGTGCCAGTAGTCCCCGACAGGGGGCTAGGGGCTACACCTTC. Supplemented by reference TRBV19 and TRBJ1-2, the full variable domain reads DGGITQSPKYLFRKEGQNVTLSCEQNLNHDAMYWYRQDPGQGLRLIYYSQIVNDFQKGDIAEGYSVSREKKESFPLTVTSAQKNPTAFYLCASSPRQGARGYTFGSGTRLTVV.

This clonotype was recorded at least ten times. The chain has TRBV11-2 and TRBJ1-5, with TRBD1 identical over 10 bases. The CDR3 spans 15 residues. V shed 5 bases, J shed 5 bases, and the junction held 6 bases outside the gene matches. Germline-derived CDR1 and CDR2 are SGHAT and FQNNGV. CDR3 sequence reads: CASSNPGTGDQPQHF. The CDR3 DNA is TGTGCCAGCAGCAATCCCGGGACAGGGGATCAGCCCCAGCATTTT.

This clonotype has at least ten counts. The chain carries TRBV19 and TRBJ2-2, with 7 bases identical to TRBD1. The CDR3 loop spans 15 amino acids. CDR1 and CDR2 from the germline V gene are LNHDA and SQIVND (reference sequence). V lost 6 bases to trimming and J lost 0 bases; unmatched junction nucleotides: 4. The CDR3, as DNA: TGTGCCAGTAGAAAAGGGACAGCGAACACCGGGGAGCTGTTTTTT. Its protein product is CASRKGTANTGELFF.

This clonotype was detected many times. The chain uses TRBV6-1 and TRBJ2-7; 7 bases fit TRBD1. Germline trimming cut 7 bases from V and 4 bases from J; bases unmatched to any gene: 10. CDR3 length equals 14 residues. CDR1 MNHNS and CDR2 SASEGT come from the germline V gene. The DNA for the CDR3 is TGTGCCAGCATCGAATGGGGACAGACATACGAGCAGTACTTC. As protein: CASIEWGQTYEQYF.